This entry lists 10 T cell receptor beta chains sequenced from one sample in a study of control samples from healthy donors and cancer patients. The table came from immunoSEQ multiplex PCR; TCRdb's copy has only in-frame clones and leaves some out. The data show 150,000 to 200,000 clones, with 92% seen just once and 0.68% held by the top ten. The sample consisted of blood. These TCRs come from a woman aged 25-40 years in good health.

The chain links TRBV5-4 to TRBJ2-5, with 10 bases that match TRBD2. This CDR3 has 16 amino acids. The junction had 8 bases not matched to a gene; V was cut back by 4 bases and J by 2 bases. Germline CDR1 is SGHNT and CDR2 is YYREEE (reference sequence). CDR3 DNA: TGTGCCAGCAGCCGTGGAGCGGGAGGGGGTCAAGAGACCCAGTACTTC. It is translated as CASSRGAGGGQETQYF.

The genes are TRBV30 and TRBJ2-7; 10 bases are shared with TRBD2. V gave up 3 bases and J gave up 4 bases; unmatched junction bases: 6. CDR3 length: 14 amino acids. From germline, CDR1 is GTSNPN and CDR2 SVGIG (reference sequence). The CDR3 sequence is CAWSPLAGRYEQYF. DNA for the CDR3: TGTGCCTGGAGCCCACTAGCGGGACGATACGAGCAGTACTTC. Full variable domain (remainder filled in from reference TRBV30 and TRBJ2-7): SQTIHQWPATLVQPVGSPLSLECTVEGTSNPNLYWYRQAAGRGLQLLFYSVGIGQISSEVPQNLSASRPQDRQFILSSKKLLLSDSGFYLCAWSPLAGRYEQYFGPGTRLTVT.

About this clone itself: The same CDR3 can be traced to other DNA sequences in this sample. The chain employs TRBV7-9 and TRBJ1-1; maybe TRBD1 (5 bases). Germline CDR1 is SEHNR and CDR2 is FQNEAQ (reference sequence). CDR3 length equals 15 residues. V was pared by 0 bases and J by 1 base, with 9 bases between. This chain's CDR3 is CASSLAQGGNTEAFF. In DNA, the CDR3 is TGTGCCAGCAGCTTAGCCCAGGGAGGGAACACTGAAGCTTTCTTT.

The chain has TRBV28 and TRBJ2-1, with a possible D match to TRBD2 (6 bases). The CDR3 totals 14 residues. Germline loops: CDR1 MDHEN, CDR2 SYDVKM. The V and J ends lost 2 bases and 8 bases respectively, with 13 bases between them. The CDR3: CASSLGGSFDEQFF. The CDR3 nucleotides read TGTGCCAGCAGTTTAGGAGGGTCCTTCGATGAGCAGTTCTTC.

This chain connects TRBV24-1 to TRBJ1-5, with 10 bases that match TRBD1. The CDR3 covers 18 residues. Germline loops: CDR1 KGHDR, CDR2 SFDVKD. Losses at the gene ends were 3 bases for V and 3 bases for J; bases not matched to a gene: 10. Here the CDR3 DNA reads TGTGCCACCAGTGATGGGTCCGGGACAGGGGACGACAATCAGCCCCAGCATTTT. Translation gives CATSDGSGTGDDNQPQHF.

The CDR3 spells CASSPIRGPEMDTQYF. As DNA, the CDR3 is TGTGCCAGCAGCCCCATCAGGGGGCCGGAGATGGATACGCAGTATTTT. This chain links TRBV7-6 with TRBJ2-3, with 8 nucleotides matching TRBD1. Germline lookup yields CDR1 SGHVS and CDR2 FNYEAQ. V trimming: 5 bases; J trimming: 6 bases; junction bases outside the gene matches: 13. CDR3 size: 16 residues.

The J gene is TRBJ2-7, the V gene TRBV27; D might be TRBD1 (6 bases). CDR3 length: 15 residues. Germline V CDR1 and CDR2: MNHEY, SMNVEV (reference sequence). The germline V and J ends were trimmed by 6 bases and 3 bases, with 18 bases remaining between them. Here the CDR3 reads CASSSPGQKFYEQYF. CDR3 in DNA: TGTGCCAGCAGCTCCCCCGGACAGAAATTCTACGAGCAGTACTTC.

The chain uses TRBV29-1 and TRBJ1-1; D remains unclear. Per the germline V gene, CDR1 is SQVTM and CDR2 is ANQGSEA. The V gene lost 4 bases and the J gene lost 5 bases, with 20 bases spanning the gap. This CDR3 contains 15 residues. CDR3 DNA sequence: TGCAGCGTTGTCGGCGGGCGCGGATCGACTACTGAAGCTTTCTTT. As protein: CSVVGGRGSTTEAFF.

The gene calls are TRBV6-2 or TRBV6-3 and TRBJ2-7; D unclear. Germline V gene sequence: CDR1 MNHEY, CDR2 SVGEGT. The CDR3 covers 12 residues. V was pared by 0 bases and J by 3 bases, with 3 bases between. The CDR3 bases are TGTGCCAGCAGTTACTCGGTCTACGAGCAGTACTTC. Translating gives CASSYSVYEQYF.

The chain links TRBV5-5 to TRBJ1-4; TRBD1 agrees at 10 bases. V trimming: 8 bases; J trimming: 8 bases; junction bases outside the gene matches: 6. This CDR3 has 13 residues. The germline gives CDR1 SGHKS, CDR2 YYEKEE (reference sequence). Written as DNA, the CDR3 is TGTGCCAGTAGATCGGGACAGGGGGAAAAACTGTTTTTT. Its translation: CASRSGQGEKLFF.